The clone carrying this T cell receptor beta chain was counted a few times. The sample belongs to a study of identical twins. TCRdb re-derived calls from the 5' RACE reads in MiXCR, one entry per CDR3 protein. In the table there are 500,000 to 650,000 distinct CDR3 sequences, 20% to 25% of which are singletons. The length of the CDR3 is 14 residues. Germline CDR1 reads SQVTM; CDR2 reads ANQGSEA. The ends lost 7 bases at V and 5 bases at J; junction bases unmatched: 12. The data also belong to a second study, concerning yellow fever vaccine responses in identical twins.

The V gene is TRBV29-1, the J gene TRBJ2-3; 7 nucleotides agree with TRBD2. The TCR sequence derives from a woman aged 18 to 35 in good health. The sample comprised CD4+ T cells sorted from blood. CDR3 region: CSAERGLQGDTQYF. The CDR3 region has the DNA TGCAGCGCTGAGCGGGGCCTTCAGGGAGATACGCAGTATTTT.